This TCR beta chain was sequenced for a study of STAT5B mutations in CD4+ large granular lymphocyte leukemia. Profiling relied on immunoSEQ multiplex PCR, and the TCRdb table lists in-frame clones only, not all of them. The table lists around 21,000 clones, about 80% of them singletons, with 3.5% to 5% in the top ten. Buffy coats from healthy blood donors served as controls. In regard to this clone: Its target is unknown.

Study-level findings and limits: TRBV06-family usage was enriched in top patient clones (8/27) versus controls (2/35). Without putative leukemic clones, patient CD4-sorted repertoires remained more clonal than healthy CD4+ repertoires.

Germline CDR1 and CDR2: SGHVS and FQNEAQ. The CDR3 length is 17 residues. V was pared by 1 base and J by 4 bases, with 10 bases of the junction left unmatched. This TCR was recovered from a human donor in good health. The material sequenced was CD4+ T cells from blood buffy coats. J is TRBJ1-5 and V is TRBV7-8, with 7 positions matching TRBD1. CDR3 nucleotides: TGTGCCAGCAGCTTAGAAGACAGGGTGGGTGGGAATCAGCCCCAGCATTTT. Protein: CASSLEDRVGGNQPQHF.